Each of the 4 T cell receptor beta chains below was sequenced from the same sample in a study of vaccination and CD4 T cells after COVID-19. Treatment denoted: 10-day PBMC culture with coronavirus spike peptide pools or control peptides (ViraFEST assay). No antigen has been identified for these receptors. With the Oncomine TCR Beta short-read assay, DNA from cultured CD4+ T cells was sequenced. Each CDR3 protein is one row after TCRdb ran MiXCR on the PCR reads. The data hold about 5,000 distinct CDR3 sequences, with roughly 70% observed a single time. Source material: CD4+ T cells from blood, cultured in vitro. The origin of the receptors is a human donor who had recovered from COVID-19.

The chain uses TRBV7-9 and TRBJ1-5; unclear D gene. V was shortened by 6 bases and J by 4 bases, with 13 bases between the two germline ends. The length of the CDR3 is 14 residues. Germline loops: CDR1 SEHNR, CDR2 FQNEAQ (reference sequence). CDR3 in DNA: TGTGCCAGCAGAGGATCCCAGGTGAATCAGCCCCAGCATTTT. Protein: CASRGSQVNQPQHF. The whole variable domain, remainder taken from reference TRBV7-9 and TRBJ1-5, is DTGVSQNPRHKITKRGQNVTFRCDPISEHNRLYWYRQTLGQGPEFLTYFQNEAQLEKSRLLSDRFSAERPKGSFSTLEIQRTEQGDSAMYLCASRGSQVNQPQHFGDGTRLSIL.

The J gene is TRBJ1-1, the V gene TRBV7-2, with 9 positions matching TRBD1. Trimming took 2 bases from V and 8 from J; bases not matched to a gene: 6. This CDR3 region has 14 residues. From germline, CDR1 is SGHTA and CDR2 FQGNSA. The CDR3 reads CASSLYTGGTEAFF. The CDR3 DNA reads TGTGCCAGCAGCTTATATACAGGGGGCACGGAAGCTTTCTTT.

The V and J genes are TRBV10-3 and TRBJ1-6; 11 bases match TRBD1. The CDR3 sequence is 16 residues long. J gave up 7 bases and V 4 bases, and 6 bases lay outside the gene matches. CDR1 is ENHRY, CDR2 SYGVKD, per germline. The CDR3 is CAISGGQGGPNSPLHF. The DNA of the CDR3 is TGTGCCATCAGTGGGGGACAGGGGGGCCCAAATTCACCCCTCCACTTT.

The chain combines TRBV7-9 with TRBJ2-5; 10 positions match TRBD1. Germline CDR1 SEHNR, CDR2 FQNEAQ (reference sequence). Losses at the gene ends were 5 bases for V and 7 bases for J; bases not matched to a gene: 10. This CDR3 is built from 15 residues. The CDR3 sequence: CASSPGQGDIGTQYF. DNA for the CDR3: TGTGCCAGCAGCCCCGGACAGGGGGATATAGGGACCCAGTACTTC.